These 5 T cell receptor beta chains originate from one sample sequenced in a study of shared clonotypes between healthy human individuals. Repertoires were generated with immunoSEQ multiplex PCR, while TCRdb's copy carries only in-frame clones and drops some. The table includes roughly 1,100,000 clones, 70% to 80% detected once. The sample taken for sequencing was memory CD4+ T cells sorted from blood. Subset reported: CD45RA-negative fraction. Receptor source: a man aged 18 to 30 in good health.

A few counts support this clone. This chain connects TRBV18 to TRBJ2-5; no firm D call. CDR1 and CDR2 (germline): KGHSH, LQKENI. V gave up 0 bases and J gave up 5 bases, with 10 bases separating them. This CDR3 has 14 amino acids. The CDR3 reads CASSPPASGETQYF. CDR3 coding DNA: TGTGCCAGCTCACCACCGGCTAGTGGGGAGACCCAGTACTTC.

The chain is built from TRBV28 and TRBJ1-2, with D possibly being TRBD1 (5 bases). Trimming cost V 5 bases and J 8 bases, with 18 bases left between them. This CDR3 spans 14 amino acids. The germline V gene encodes CDR1 MDHEN and CDR2 SYDVKM. The CDR3 region is CASSTQVGEAGYTF. For the CDR3, the DNA is TGTGCCAGCAGTACCCAGGTGGGGGAAGCAGGCTACACCTTC.

The V call is TRBV2, the J call TRBJ1-2; 11 nucleotides agree with TRBD1. The germline gives CDR1 SNHLY, CDR2 FYNNEI. After removal of 5 bases from V and 4 bases from J, the junction contained 6 bases not matched to a gene. The CDR3 totals 15 residues. The CDR3, as DNA: TGTGCCAGCAGTCTCACCGGACAGGGGGCCTATGGCTACACCTTC. Translated, it gives CASSLTGQGAYGYTF.

The chain employs TRBV4-1 and TRBJ1-1; D ambiguous. This CDR3 is built from 13 residues. From germline, CDR1 is MGHRA and CDR2 YSYEKL. The V and J ends lost 4 bases and 11 bases respectively, with 17 bases between them. DNA for the CDR3: TGCGCCAGCAGCCCGGATCGGGTGGGGAGTGCTTTCTTT. It specifies CASSPDRVGSAFF.

This clone was counted many times. The chain has TRBV18 and TRBJ1-2; no clear D gene. Trimming stripped 3 bases from V and 6 bases from J, with 14 bases between. Germline V gene lookup returns CDR1 KGHSH and CDR2 LQKENI. The CDR3 spans 14 residues. The CDR3 is CASSPVDLGDGYTF. Here the CDR3 DNA reads TGTGCCAGCTCACCCGTCGACCTTGGGGATGGCTACACCTTC.